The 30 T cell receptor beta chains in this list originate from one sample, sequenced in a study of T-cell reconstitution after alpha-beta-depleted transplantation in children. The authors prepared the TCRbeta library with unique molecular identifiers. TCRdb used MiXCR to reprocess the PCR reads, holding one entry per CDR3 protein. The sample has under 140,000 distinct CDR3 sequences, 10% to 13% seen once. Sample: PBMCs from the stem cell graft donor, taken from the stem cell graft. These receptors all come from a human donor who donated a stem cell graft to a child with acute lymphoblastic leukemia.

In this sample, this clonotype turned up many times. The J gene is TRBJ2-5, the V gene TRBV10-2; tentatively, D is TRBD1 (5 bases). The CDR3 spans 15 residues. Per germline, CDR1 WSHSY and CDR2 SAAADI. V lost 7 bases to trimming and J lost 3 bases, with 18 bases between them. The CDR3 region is CASKLSGHPKETQYF. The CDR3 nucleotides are TGCGCCAGCAAACTCTCCGGACACCCGAAAGAGACCCAGTACTTC.

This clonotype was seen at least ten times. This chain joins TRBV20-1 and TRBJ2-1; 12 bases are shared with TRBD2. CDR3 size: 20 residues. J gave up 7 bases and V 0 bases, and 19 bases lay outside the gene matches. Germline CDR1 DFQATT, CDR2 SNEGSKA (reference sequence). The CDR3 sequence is CSARDWGRDSSGRAKNEQFF. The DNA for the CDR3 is TGCAGTGCTAGAGATTGGGGCAGGGATTCTAGCGGGAGGGCCAAGAATGAGCAGTTCTTC.

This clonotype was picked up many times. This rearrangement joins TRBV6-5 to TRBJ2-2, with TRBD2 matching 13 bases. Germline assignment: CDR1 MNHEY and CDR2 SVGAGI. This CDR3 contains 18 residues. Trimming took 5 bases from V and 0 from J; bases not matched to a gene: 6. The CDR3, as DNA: TGTGCCAGCAGTCGGACTAGCGGGAGTCCTACGAACACCGGGGAGCTGTTTTTT. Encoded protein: CASSRTSGSPTNTGELFF.

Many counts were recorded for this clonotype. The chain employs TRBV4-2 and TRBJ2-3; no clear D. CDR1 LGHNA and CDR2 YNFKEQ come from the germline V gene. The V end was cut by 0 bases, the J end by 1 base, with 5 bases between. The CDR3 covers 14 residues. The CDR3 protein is CASSQEGRTDTQYF. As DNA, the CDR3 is TGTGCCAGCAGCCAAGAGGGCCGCACAGATACGCAGTATTTT.

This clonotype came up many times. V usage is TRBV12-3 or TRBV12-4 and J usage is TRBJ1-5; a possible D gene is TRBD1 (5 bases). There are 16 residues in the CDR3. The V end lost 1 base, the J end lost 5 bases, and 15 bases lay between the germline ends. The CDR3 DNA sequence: TGTGCCAGCAGTTTAGTTTCTGGGGGTGCGTATCAGCCCCAGCATTTT. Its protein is CASSLVSGGAYQPQHF.

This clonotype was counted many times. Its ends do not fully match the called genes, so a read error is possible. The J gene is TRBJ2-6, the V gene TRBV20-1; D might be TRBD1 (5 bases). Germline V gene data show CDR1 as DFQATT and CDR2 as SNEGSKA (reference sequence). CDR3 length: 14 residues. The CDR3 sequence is CSARTVTGANGLTF. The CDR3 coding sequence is TGCAGTGCTAGGACAGTGACTGGGGCCAACGGCCTGACTTTC.

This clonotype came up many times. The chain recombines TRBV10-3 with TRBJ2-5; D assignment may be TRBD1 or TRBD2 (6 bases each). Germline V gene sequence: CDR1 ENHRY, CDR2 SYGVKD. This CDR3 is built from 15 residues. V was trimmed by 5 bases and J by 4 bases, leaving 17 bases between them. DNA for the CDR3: TGTGCCATCAGTCGAGACCGCGGGACACTAGAGACCCAGTACTTC. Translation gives CAISRDRGTLETQYF.

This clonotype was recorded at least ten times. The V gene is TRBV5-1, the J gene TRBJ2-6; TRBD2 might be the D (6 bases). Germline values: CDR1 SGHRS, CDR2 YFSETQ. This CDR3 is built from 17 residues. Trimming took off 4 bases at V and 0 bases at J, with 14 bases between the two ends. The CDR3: CASSKAVGSSGANVLTF. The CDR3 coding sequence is TGCGCCAGCAGCAAAGCGGTCGGGAGCTCTGGGGCCAACGTCCTGACTTTC.

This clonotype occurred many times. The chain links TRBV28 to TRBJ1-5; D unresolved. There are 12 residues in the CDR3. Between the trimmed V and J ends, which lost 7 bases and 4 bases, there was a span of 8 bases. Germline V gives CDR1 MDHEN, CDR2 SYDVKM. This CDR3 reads CASTISNQPQHF. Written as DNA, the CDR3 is TGTGCCAGCACCATTTCGAATCAGCCCCAGCATTTT.

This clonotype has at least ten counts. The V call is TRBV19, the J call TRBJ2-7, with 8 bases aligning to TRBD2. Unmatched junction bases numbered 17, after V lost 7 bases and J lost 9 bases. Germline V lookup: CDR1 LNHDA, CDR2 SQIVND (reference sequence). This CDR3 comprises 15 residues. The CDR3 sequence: CASTLKAGGAYRQYF. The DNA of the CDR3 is TGTGCCAGTACCCTCAAGGCGGGGGGAGCTTATCGGCAGTACTTC. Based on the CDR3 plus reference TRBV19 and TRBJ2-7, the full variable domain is DGGITQSPKYLFRKEGQNVTLSCEQNLNHDAMYWYRQDPGQGLRLIYYSQIVNDFQKGDIAEGYSVSREKKESFPLTVTSAQKNPTAFYLCASTLKAGGAYRQYFGPGTRLTVT.

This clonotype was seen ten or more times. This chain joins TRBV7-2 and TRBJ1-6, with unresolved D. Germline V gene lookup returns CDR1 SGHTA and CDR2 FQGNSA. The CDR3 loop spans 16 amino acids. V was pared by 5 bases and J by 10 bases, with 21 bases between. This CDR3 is CASSKNRSLRYSPLHF. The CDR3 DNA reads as TGTGCCAGCAGCAAGAACAGATCCCTTCGTTACTCACCCCTCCACTTT.

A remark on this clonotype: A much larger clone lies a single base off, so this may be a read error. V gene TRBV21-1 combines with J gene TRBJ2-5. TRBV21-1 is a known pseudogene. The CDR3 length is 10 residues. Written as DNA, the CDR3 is TGTGCCAGCAGGAAAGAGACCCAGTACTTC. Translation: CASRKETQYF.

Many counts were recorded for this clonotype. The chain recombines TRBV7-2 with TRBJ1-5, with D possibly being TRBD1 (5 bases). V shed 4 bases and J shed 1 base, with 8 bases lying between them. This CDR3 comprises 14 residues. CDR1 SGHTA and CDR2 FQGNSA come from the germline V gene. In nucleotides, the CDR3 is TGTGCCAGCAGCTATCGACAGAGCAATCAGCCCCAGCATTTT. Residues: CASSYRQSNQPQHF.

This CDR3 reads CASSFFAVNTEAFF. DNA for the CDR3: TGTGCCAGCAGCTTTTTTGCAGTGAACACTGAAGCTTTCTTT. This chain links TRBV5-5 with TRBJ1-1, with D unclear. The CDR3 is 14 amino acids. V was clipped by 2 bases and J by 0 bases, with 8 bases between them. Germline loops: CDR1 SGHKS, CDR2 YYEKEE (reference sequence).

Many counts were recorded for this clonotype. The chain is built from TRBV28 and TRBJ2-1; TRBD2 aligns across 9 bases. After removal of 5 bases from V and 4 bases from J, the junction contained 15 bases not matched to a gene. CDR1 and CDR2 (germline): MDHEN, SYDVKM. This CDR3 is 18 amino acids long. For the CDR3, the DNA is TGTGCCAGCAGTCCTAGCGGGCGGGGGGGTATTTATTACAATGAGCAGTTCTTC. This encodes CASSPSGRGGIYYNEQFF.

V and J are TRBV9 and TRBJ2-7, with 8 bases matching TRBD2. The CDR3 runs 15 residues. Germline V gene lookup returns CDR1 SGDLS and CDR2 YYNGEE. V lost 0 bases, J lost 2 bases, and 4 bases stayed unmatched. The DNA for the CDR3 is TGTGCCAGCAGCGTAGCAGCGGGGGAGACCTACGAGCAGTACTTC. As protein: CASSVAAGETYEQYF.

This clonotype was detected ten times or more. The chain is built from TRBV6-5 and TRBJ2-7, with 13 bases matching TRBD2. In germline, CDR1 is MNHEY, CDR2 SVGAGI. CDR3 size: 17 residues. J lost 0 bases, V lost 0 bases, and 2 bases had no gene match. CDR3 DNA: TGTGCCAGCAGTTACTCGACTAGCGGGGGGAACTCCTACGAGCAGTACTTC. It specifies CASSYSTSGGNSYEQYF.

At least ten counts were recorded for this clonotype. CDR3 region: CASSPGRPTEAFF. The CDR3 DNA reads as TGTGCCAGCAGCCCCGGGCGGCCCACTGAAGCTTTCTTT. V gene TRBV7-2 combines with J gene TRBJ1-1; D unresolved. This CDR3 comprises 13 residues. V was shortened by 5 bases and J by 4 bases, with 11 bases between the two germline ends. Germline V CDR1 and CDR2: SGHTA, FQGNSA.

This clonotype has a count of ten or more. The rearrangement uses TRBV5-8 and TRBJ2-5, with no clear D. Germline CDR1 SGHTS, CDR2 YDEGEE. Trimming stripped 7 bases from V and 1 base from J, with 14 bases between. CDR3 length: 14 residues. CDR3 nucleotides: TGTGCCAGCGGTAGTTTGGGCAGCCAAGAGACCCAGTACTTC. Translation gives CASGSLGSQETQYF.

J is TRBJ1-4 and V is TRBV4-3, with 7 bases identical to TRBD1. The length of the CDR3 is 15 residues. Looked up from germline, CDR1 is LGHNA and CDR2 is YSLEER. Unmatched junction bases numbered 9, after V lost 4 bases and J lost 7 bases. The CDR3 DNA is TGCGCCAGCAGCCGCCGAGGGGGCAGGAGTGAAAAACTGTTTTTT. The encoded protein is CASSRRGGRSEKLFF.

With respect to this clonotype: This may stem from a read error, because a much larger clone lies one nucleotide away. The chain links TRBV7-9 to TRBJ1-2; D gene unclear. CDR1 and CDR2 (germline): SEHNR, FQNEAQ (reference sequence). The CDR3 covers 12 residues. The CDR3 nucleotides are TGTCCCAGCAGCTTAATGGTTTCTGGCTACACCTTC. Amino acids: CPSSLMVSGYTF.

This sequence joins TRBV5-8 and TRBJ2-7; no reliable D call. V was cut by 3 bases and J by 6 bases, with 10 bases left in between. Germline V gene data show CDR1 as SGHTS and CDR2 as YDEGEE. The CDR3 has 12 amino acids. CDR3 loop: CASSSTASEQYF. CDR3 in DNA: TGTGCCAGCAGCTCCACAGCTTCCGAGCAGTACTTC.

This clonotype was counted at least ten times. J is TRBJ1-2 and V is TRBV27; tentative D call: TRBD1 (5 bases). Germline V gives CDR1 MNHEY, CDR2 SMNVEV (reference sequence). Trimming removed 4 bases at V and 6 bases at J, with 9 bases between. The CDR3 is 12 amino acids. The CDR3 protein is CASSSGLDGYTF. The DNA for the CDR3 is TGTGCCAGCAGTTCAGGGCTCGATGGCTACACCTTC.

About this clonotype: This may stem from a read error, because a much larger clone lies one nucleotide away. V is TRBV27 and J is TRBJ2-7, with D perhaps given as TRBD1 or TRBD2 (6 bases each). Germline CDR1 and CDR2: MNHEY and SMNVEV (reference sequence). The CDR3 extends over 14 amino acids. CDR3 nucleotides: TGTGCCAGCAGTTTTGGGGGGCGAGTCTACGACCAGTACTTC. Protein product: CASSFGGRVYDQYF.

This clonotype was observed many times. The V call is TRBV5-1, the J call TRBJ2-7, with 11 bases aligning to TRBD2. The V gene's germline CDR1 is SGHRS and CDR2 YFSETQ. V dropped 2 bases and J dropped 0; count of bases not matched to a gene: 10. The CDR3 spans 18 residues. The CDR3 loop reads CASSFLGTSGTSSYEQYF. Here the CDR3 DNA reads TGCGCCAGCAGCTTCTTGGGGACTAGCGGAACCAGCTCCTACGAGCAGTACTTC.

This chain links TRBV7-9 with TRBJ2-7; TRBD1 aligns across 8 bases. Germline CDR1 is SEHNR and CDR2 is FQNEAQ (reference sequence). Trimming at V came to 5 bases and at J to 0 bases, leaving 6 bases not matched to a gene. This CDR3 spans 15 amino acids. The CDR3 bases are TGTGCCAGCAGCCCCCCCCAGGGGGCCTCCTACGAGCAGTACTTC. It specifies CASSPPQGASYEQYF.

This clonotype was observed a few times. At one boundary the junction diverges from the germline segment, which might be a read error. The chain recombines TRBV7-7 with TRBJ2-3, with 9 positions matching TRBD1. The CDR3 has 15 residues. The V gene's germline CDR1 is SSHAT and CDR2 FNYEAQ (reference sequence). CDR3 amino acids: CASSSGQGSTDTQYF. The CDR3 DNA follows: TGTGCTAGCAGCTCTGGACAGGGGAGCACAGATACGCAGTATTTT.

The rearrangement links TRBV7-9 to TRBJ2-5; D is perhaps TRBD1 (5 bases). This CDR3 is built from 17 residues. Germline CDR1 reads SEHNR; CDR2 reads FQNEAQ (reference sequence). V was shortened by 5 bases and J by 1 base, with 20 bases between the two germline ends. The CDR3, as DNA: TGTGCCAGCAGCCCGCCAGGTATCACAGGAATCCAAGAGACCCAGTACTTC. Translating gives CASSPPGITGIQETQYF.

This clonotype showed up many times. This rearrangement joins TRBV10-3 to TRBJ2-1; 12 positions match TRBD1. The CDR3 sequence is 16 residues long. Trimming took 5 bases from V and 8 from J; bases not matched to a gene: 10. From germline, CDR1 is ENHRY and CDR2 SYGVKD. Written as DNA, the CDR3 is TGTGCCATCAGTTGGGGGCGGGACAGGGGGCGCGATGAGCAGTTCTTC. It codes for CAISWGRDRGRDEQFF.

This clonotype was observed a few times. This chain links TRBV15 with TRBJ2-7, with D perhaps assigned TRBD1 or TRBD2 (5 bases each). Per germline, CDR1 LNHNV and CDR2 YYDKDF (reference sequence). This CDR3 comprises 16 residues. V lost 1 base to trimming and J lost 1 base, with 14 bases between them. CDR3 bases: TGTGCCACCAGCAGAGCTGGGGGAGTAGGATCCTACGAGCAGTACTTC. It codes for CATSRAGGVGSYEQYF.